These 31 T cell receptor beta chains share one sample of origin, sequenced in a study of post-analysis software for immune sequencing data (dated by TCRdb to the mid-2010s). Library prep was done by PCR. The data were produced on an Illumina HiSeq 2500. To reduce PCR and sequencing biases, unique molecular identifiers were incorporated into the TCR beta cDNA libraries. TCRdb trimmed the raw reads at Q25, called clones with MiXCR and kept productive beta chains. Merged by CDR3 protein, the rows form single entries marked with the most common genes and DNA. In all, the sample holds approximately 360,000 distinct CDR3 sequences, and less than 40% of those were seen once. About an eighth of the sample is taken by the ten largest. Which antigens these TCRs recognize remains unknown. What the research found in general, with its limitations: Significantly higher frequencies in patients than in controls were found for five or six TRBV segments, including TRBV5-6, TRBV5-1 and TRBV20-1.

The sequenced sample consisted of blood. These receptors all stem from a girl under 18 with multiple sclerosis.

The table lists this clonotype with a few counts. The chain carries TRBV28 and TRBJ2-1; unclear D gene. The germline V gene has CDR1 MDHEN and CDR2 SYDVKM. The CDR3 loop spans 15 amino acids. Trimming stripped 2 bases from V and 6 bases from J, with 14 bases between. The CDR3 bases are TGTGCCAGCAGTTTAGGGCACTCGGGCGGCAATGAGCAGTTCTTC. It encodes CASSLGHSGGNEQFF.

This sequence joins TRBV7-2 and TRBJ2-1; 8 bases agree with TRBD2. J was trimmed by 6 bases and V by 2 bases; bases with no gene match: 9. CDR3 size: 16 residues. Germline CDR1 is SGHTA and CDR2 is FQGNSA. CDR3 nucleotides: TGTGCCAGCAGCTTAATCGGGGGGGCAATGGTCAATGAGCAGTTCTTC. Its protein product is CASSLIGGAMVNEQFF.

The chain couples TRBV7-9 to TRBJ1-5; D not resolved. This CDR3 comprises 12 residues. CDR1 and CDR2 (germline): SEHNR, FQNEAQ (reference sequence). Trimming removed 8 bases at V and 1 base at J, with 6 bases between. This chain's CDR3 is CASARSNQPQHF. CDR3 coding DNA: TGTGCCAGCGCCCGCAGCAATCAGCCCCAGCATTTT.

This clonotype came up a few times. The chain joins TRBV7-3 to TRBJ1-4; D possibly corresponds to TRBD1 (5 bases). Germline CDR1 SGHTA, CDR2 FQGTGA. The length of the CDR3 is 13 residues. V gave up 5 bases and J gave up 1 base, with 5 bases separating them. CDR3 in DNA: TGTGCCAGCAGCCAGGGAACTAATGAAAAACTGTTTTTT. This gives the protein CASSQGTNEKLFF.

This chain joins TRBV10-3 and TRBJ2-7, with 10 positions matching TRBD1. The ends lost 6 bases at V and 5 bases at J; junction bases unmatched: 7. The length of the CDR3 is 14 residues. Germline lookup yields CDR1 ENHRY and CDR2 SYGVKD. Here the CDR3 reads CAISPGDRGDEQYF. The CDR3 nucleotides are TGTGCCATCAGCCCTGGGGACAGGGGTGACGAGCAGTACTTC.

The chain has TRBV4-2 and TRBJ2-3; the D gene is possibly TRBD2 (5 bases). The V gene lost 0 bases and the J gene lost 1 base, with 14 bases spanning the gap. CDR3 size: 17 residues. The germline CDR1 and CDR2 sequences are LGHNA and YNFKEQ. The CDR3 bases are TGTGCCAGCAGCCAAGATCGAGGTAGCGACGGCACAGATACGCAGTATTTT. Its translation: CASSQDRGSDGTDTQYF.

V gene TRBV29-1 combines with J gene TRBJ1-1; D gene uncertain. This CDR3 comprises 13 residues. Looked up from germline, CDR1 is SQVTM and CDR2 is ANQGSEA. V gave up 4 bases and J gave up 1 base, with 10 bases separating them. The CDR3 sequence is CSVVHSANTEAFF. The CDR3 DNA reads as TGCAGCGTTGTGCACAGTGCGAACACTGAAGCTTTCTTT.

This CDR3 is CASSSRMNEQFF. CDR3 DNA sequence: TGTGCCAGCAGCTCCAGGATGAATGAGCAGTTCTTC. The gene calls are TRBV7-2 and TRBJ2-1; D remains ambiguous. The germline V gene encodes CDR1 SGHTA and CDR2 FQGNSA. This CDR3 contains 12 residues. Trimming took 4 bases from V and 7 from J, leaving 8 bases between them.

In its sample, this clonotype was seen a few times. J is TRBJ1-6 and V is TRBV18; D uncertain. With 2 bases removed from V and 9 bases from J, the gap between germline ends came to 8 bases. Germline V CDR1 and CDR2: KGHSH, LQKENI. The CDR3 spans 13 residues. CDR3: CASSPTDFSPLHF. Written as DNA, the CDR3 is TGTGCCAGCTCACCAACGGATTTTTCACCCCTCCACTTT.

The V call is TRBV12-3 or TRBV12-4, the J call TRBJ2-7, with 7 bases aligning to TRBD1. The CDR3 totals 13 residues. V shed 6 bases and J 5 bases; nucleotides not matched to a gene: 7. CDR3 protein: CASSRQGFDEQYF. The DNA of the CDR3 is TGTGCCAGCAGCCGACAGGGATTCGACGAGCAGTACTTC.

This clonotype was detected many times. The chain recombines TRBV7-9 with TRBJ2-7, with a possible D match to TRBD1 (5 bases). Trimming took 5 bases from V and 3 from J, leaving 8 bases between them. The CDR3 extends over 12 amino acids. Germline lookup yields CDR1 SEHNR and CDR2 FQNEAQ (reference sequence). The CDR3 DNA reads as TGTGCCAGCAGCGACGACAGCTACGAGCAGTACTTC. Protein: CASSDDSYEQYF.

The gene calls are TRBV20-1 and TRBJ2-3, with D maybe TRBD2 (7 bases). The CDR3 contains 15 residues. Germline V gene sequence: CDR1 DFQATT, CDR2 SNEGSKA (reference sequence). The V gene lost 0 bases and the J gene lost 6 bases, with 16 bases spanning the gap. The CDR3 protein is CSARDPRGGGDTQYF. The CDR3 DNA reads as TGCAGTGCTAGAGATCCGAGGGGGGGAGGCGATACGCAGTATTTT.

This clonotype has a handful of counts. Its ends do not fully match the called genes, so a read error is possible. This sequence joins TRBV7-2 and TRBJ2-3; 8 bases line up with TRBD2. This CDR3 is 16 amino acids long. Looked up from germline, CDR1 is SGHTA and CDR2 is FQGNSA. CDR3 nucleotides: TGTGCCAACAGCCCCCGGACTAGCTTACGCACAGATACGCAGTATTTT. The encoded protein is CANSPRTSLRTDTQYF.

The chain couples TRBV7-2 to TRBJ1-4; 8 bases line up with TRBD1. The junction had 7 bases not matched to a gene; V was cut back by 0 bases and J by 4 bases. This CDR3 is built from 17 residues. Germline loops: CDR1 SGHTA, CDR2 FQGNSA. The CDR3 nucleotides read TGTGCCAGCAGCTTAGCGTATAGGACAGGGATTAATGAAAAACTGTTTTTT. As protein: CASSLAYRTGINEKLFF. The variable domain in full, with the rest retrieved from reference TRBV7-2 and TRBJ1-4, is GAGVSQSPSNKVTEKGKDVELRCDPISGHTALYWYRQSLGQGLEFLIYFQGNSAPDKSGLPSDRFSAERTGGSVSTLTIQRTQQEDSAVYLCASSLAYRTGINEKLFFGSGTQLSVL.

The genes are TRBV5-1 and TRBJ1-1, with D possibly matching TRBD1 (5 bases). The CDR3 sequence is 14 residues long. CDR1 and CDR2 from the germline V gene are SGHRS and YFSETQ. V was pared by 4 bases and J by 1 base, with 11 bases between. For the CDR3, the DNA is TGCGCCAGCAGCCGGGACGGGTCGAACACTGAAGCTTTCTTT. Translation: CASSRDGSNTEAFF.

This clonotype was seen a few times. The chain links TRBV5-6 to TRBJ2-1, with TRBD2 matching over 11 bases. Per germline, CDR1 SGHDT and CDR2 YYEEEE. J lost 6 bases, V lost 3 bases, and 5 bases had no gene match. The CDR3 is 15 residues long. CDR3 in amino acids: CASSYGTSGANEQFF. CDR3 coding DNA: TGTGCCAGCAGCTACGGGACTAGCGGTGCCAATGAGCAGTTCTTC.

The CDR3 loop reads CASSQWGRESSSYNEQFF. The CDR3 nucleotides are TGTGCCAGCAGCCAATGGGGAAGAGAATCGAGCTCCTACAATGAGCAGTTCTTC. The chain links TRBV3-1 to TRBJ2-1, with D uncertain. This CDR3 comprises 18 residues. V lost 2 bases and J 0 bases, leaving 17 bases between the germline ends. In germline, CDR1 is LGHDT, CDR2 YNNKEL (reference sequence).

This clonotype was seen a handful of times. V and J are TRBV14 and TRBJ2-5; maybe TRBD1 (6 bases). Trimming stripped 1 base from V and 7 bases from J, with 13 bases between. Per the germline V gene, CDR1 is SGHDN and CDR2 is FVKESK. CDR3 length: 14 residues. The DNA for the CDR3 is TGTGCCAGCAGCCAAGCCAGGGGCGGCGGGACCCAGTACTTC. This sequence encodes CASSQARGGGTQYF.

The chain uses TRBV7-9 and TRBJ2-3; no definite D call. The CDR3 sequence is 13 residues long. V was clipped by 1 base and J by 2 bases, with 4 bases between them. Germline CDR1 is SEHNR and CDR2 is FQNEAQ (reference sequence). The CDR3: CASSLENTDTQYF. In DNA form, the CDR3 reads TGTGCCAGCAGCTTAGAAAACACAGATACGCAGTATTTT.

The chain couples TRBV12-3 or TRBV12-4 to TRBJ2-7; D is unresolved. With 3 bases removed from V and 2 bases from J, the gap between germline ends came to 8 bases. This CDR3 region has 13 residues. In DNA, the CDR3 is TGTGCCAGCAGTTTTGCCCTCACCTACGAGCAGTACTTC. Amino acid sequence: CASSFALTYEQYF.

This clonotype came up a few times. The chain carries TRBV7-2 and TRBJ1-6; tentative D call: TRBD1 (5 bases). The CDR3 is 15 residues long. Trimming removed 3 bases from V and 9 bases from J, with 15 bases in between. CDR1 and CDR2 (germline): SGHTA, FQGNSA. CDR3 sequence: CASSFDVAGRSPLHF. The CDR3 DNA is TGTGCCAGCAGCTTCGATGTTGCAGGGCGTTCACCCCTCCACTTT.

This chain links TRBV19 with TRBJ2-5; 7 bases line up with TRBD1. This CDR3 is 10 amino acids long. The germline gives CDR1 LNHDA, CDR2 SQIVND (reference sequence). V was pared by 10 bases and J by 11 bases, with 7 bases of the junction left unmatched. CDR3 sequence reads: CATGTGEQYF. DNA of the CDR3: TGTGCCACCGGAACAGGGGAGCAGTACTTC.

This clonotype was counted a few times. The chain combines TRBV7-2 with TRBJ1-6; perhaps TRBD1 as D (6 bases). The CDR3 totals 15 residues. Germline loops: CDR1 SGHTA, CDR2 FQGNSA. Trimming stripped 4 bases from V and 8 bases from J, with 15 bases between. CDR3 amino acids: CASSSGGGEYSPLHF. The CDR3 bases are TGTGCCAGCAGCTCCGGCGGGGGCGAATATTCACCCCTCCACTTT.

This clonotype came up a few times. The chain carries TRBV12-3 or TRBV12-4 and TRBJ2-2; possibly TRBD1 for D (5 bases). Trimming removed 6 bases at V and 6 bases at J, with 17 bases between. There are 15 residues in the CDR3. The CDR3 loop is CASRNQGPPPGELFF. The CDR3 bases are TGTGCCAGCAGAAATCAGGGCCCGCCACCCGGGGAGCTGTTTTTT.

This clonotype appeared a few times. CDR3 sequence reads: CASQHRFTYEQYF. CDR3 in DNA: TGTGCCAGCCAACACAGGTTCACCTACGAGCAGTACTTC. The J gene is TRBJ2-7, the V gene TRBV2; D may be TRBD1 (5 bases). The CDR3 is 13 amino acids. V dropped 8 bases and J dropped 2 bases, with 13 bases sitting between them. Germline V gives CDR1 SNHLY, CDR2 FYNNEI.

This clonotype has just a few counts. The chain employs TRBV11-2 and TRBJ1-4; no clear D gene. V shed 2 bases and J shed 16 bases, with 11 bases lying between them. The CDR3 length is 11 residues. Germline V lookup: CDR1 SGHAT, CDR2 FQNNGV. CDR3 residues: CASSLTTLGFF. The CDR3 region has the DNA TGTGCCAGCAGCTTAACGACACTTGGGTTTTTT.

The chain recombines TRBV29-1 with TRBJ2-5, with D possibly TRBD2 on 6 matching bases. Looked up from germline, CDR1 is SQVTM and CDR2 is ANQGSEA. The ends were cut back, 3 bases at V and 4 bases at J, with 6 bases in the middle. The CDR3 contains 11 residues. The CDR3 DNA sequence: TGCAGCGTTGAGGGGGGAGAGACCCAGTACTTC. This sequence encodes CSVEGGETQYF.

The CDR3 coding sequence is TGTGCCAGCACCCCGGTGGGACAGGCTTCTGGCGAGCAGTACTTC. Protein sequence: CASTPVGQASGEQYF. The V call is TRBV7-2, the J call TRBJ2-7, with 8 bases lining up with TRBD1. Germline loops: CDR1 SGHTA, CDR2 FQGNSA. The length of the CDR3 is 15 residues. Unmatched junction bases numbered 14, after V lost 7 bases and J lost 6 bases.

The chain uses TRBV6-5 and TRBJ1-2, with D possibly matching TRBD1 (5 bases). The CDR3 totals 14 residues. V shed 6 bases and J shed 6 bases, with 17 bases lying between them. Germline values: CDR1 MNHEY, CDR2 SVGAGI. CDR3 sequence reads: CASSPGTGAHGYTF. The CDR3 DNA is TGTGCCAGCAGCCCCGGTACCGGGGCCCATGGCTACACCTTC.

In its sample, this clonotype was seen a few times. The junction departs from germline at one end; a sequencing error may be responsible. The CDR3 sequence is CASSSKGATSYNEQSF. For the CDR3, the DNA is TGTGCCAGCAGTTCCAAGGGGGCTACCTCCTACAATGAGCAGTCCTTC. This chain uses TRBV6-5 with TRBJ2-1; the match to TRBD1 covers 7 bases. This CDR3 spans 16 amino acids. CDR1 MNHEY and CDR2 SVGAGI come from the germline V gene.

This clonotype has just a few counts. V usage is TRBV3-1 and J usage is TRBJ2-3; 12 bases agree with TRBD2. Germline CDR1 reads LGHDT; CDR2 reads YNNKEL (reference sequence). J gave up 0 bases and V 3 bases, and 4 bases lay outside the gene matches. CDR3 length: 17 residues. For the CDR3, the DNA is TGTGCCAGCAGCCAGACTAGCGGGGGCCCTAGCACAGATACGCAGTATTTT. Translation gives CASSQTSGGPSTDTQYF.